These T cell receptor beta chains were read from a single sample in a study of blood T cell repertoires in COVID-19. Sequencing was performed with immunoSEQ multiplex PCR; in TCRdb, only in-frame clones are kept and a portion is missing. The table records 110,000 to 150,000 clones, around 81% of them present only once. Sequencing was carried out using PBMCs or T cells enriched from blood (not recorded which). The receptors shown here come from a woman in her 40s who had recovered from COVID-19. Each CDR3 is given with its conserved first and last residue. A D gene is named only where the DNA matches it firmly. A row's size may be missing; if present it is once, few, many or a size class.

D	size	V	J	DNA	CDR3
.	.	TRBV2	TRBJ2-3	TGTGCCAGCAGTGACCCCGCGACAGGTGATACGAACACAGATACGCAGTATTTT	CASSDPATGDTNTDTQYF
.	.	TRBV12-3/TRBV12-4	TRBJ2-7	TGTGCCAGCAGTTACACAGGGTACTACGAGCAGTACTTC	CASSYTGYYEQYF
TRBD1	few	TRBV6-5	TRBJ2-3	TGTGCCAGCAGCCACAGGGGGCGCGCAGATACGCAGTATTTT	CASSHRGRADTQYF
TRBD1	.	TRBV5-1	TRBJ2-1	TGCGCCAGCAGCTCGGGGACAGGCAATGAGCAGTTCTTC	CASSSGTGNEQFF
.	.	TRBV30	TRBJ1-3	TGTGCCTGGGGGACTCTCCCTGGAAACACCATATATTTT	CAWGTLPGNTIYF
.	.	TRBV30	TRBJ2-1	TGTGCCTGGAGTGTAGTCCGACACGGCGTCAATGAGCAGTTCTTC	CAWSVVRHGVNEQFF
.	.	TRBV6-1	TRBJ1-4	TGTGCCAGCAGTGAACCTCCATTGGGGGCCCCAGAAAAACTGTTTTTT	CASSEPPLGAPEKLFF
TRBD1	.	TRBV18	TRBJ1-3	TGTGCCAGCTCACCCTGGACAGGGGAGGAAAACACCATATATTTT	CASSPWTGEENTIYF
.	.	TRBV13	TRBJ1-1	TGTGCCAGCAGCTTAGTCCCCCCCCTCACTGAAGCTTTCTTT	CASSLVPPLTEAFF
.	.	TRBV29-1	TRBJ2-5	TGCAGCACGTTCGGACAGAGAGCTTCCCAAGAGACCCAGTACTTC	CSTFGQRASQETQYF
TRBD1	.	TRBV11-1	TRBJ1-6	TGTGCCAGCAGCTTACACAGGGGGAAAGATTCACCCCTCCACTTT	CASSLHRGKDSPLHF
TRBD1	.	TRBV27	TRBJ2-1	TGTGCCAGCAGTCAGGACAGGGTGTCCTACAATGAGCAGTTCTTC	CASSQDRVSYNEQFF
.	.	TRBV7-9	TRBJ2-7	TGTGCCAGCAGCTCGGAGCAACTCTACGAGCAGTACTTC	CASSSEQLYEQYF
TRBD1	.	TRBV5-1	TRBJ2-7	TGCGCCAGCAGCTTGTTGGACAGGGGGGACGAGCAGTACTTC	CASSLLDRGDEQYF
.	.	TRBV6-1	TRBJ1-5	TGTGCCAGCACTGAAACCAGGGGCAATCAGCCCCAGCATTTT	CASTETRGNQPQHF
TRBD2	.	TRBV7-3	TRBJ2-1	TGTGCCAGCAGCTACCTAGCGGGGGGGCGCGAGCAGTTCTTC	CASSYLAGGREQFF
.	.	TRBV19	TRBJ1-5	TGTGCCAGTAGTATAGGGGGAGGAACAAATCAGCCCCAGCATTTT	CASSIGGGTNQPQHF
.	.	TRBV7-9	TRBJ2-3	TGTGCCAGCAGCTTAGTGGAGGGCCGCACAGATACGCAGTATTTT	CASSLVEGRTDTQYF
.	once	TRBV12-3/TRBV12-4	TRBJ2-7	TGTGCCAGCAGTTTCAGGACCTACGAGCAGTACTTC	CASSFRTYEQYF
.	.	TRBV4-1	TRBJ1-2	TGCGCCAGCAGCCAGAACCTACAGGCCCCCTATGGCTACACCTTC	CASSQNLQAPYGYTF
TRBD2	.	TRBV5-1	TRBJ2-5	TGCGCCAGCAGAGACACTAGCGGCCAAGAGACCCAGTACTTC	CASRDTSGQETQYF
TRBD1	.	TRBV7-6	TRBJ2-1	TGTGCCAGCAGGACAGGGTCGAACAATGAGCAGTTCTTC	CASRTGSNNEQFF
.	.	TRBV15	TRBJ2-5	TGTGCCACCAGCAGAGATAGGCAGGCGGAGACCCAGTACTTC	CATSRDRQAETQYF
.	once	TRBV6-1	TRBJ1-5	TGTGCCAGCAGTGAAGCCGGCGGGGTTGGTCAGCCCCAGCATTTT	CASSEAGGVGQPQHF
.	.	TRBV11-1	TRBJ2-5	TGTGCCAGCAGCAACCAACAGGGCGGGGAGACCCAGTACTTC	CASSNQQGGETQYF
TRBD2	.	TRBV9	TRBJ2-1	TGTGCCAGCAGCGTAGGCCCCCTAGCGGGAGGGCCTATGCAGTTCTTC	CASSVGPLAGGPMQFF
TRBD1	.	TRBV19	TRBJ2-2	TGTGCCAGTAGTATCATAGGGACAGGGAACACCGGGGAGCTGTTTTTT	CASSIIGTGNTGELFF
.	.	TRBV5-1	TRBJ1-1	TGCGCCAGCAGACTGGTACAGGGGAACACTGAAGCTTTCTTT	CASRLVQGNTEAFF
.	.	TRBV7-9	TRBJ1-1	TGTGCCAGCAGGAGGACAGATTCGAACACTGAAGCTTTCTTT	CASRRTDSNTEAFF
TRBD1	.	TRBV6-4	TRBJ1-1	TGTGCCAGCAGTGCCACAGGGGCGAGGGGTGAAGCTTTCTTT	CASSATGARGEAFF
.	few	TRBV12-3/TRBV12-4	TRBJ2-1	TGTGCCAGCAGTCAACTATGGGAGCAGTTCTTC	CASSQLWEQFF
.	.	TRBV5-4	TRBJ1-6	TGTGCCAGCAGCTCGGCGGGGGCGAGGGAGGGTTCACCCCTCCACTTT	CASSSAGAREGSPLHF
TRBD1	.	TRBV5-1	TRBJ1-1	TGCGCCAGCAGCGACGGGACAGGCACTGAAGCTTTCTTT	CASSDGTGTEAFF
TRBD1	.	TRBV2	TRBJ1-2	TGTGCCAGCAGTATCCGGGACAGCCTATTGATGGATGGCTACACCTTC	CASSIRDSLLMDGYTF
TRBD1	.	TRBV7-8	TRBJ1-4	TGTGCCAGCAGCTTGGGGACAGGGTCTGAAAAACTGTTTTTT	CASSLGTGSEKLFF
.	.	TRBV30	TRBJ2-1	TGTGCCTGGGGGGTAGCCAATGAGCAGTTCTTC	CAWGVANEQFF
TRBD1	.	TRBV5-4	TRBJ2-3	TGTGCCAGCAGCCCCCTTGGGACAGGGTCCACAGATACGCAGTATTTT	CASSPLGTGSTDTQYF
.	.	TRBV7-8	TRBJ1-1	TGTGCCAGCAGCAGGGGGGGCGACACTGAAGCTTTCTTT	CASSRGGDTEAFF
.	.	TRBV19	TRBJ2-2	TGTGCCTCGGAGGCGTACACCGGGGAGCTGTTTTTT	CASEAYTGELFF
TRBD2	once	TRBV12-5	TRBJ2-1	TGTGCTAGTGGTTCCCCCCAGCGGGGGGGAGATGAGCAGTTCTTC	CASGSPQRGGDEQFF
.	.	TRBV5-6	TRBJ2-7	TGTGCCAGCAGCTCCTCCGGGACACTTTACGAGCAGTACTTC	CASSSSGTLYEQYF
TRBD2	.	TRBV4-1	TRBJ2-2	TGCGCCAGCAGCCACCTCGGGGGGACGAACACCGGGGAGCTGTTTTTT	CASSHLGGTNTGELFF
.	.	TRBV5-6	TRBJ1-3	TGTGCCAGCAGCAAGACTGACAGCTTCTCTGGAAACACCATATATTTT	CASSKTDSFSGNTIYF
.	.	TRBV11-1	TRBJ1-2	TGTGCCAGCAGCTTGCATGGGACTGGGGTATACGATGGCTACACCTTC	CASSLHGTGVYDGYTF
TRBD1	.	TRBV18	TRBJ2-5	TGTGCCAGCTCACGGGACAGGCAAGAGACCCAGTACTTC	CASSRDRQETQYF
.	.	TRBV2	TRBJ2-7	TGTGCCAGCAGCCTCGCGAGGGTCGAGCAGTACTTC	CASSLARVEQYF
TRBD1	.	TRBV19	TRBJ1-2	TGTGCCAGTAGTATTGGGGACGGACAGGCTGGCTATGGCTACACCTTC	CASSIGDGQAGYGYTF
.	.	TRBV19	TRBJ2-7	TGTGCCAGTAGTATGCGGCGGGACAGAGACTACGAGCAGTACTTC	CASSMRRDRDYEQYF
.	.	TRBV30	TRBJ1-5	TGTGCCTGGGATGCCTCCGGGGATCAGCCCCAGCATTTT	CAWDASGDQPQHF
.	.	TRBV10-3	TRBJ1-5	TGTGCCATCGACAGAAGCAATCAGCCCCAGCATTTT	CAIDRSNQPQHF
.	.	TRBV27	TRBJ2-2	TGTGCCAGCAGTATACAGGGTTCGAACACCGGGGAGCTGTTTTTT	CASSIQGSNTGELFF
.	.	TRBV9	TRBJ2-2	TGTGCCAGCAGCAACTCGGGGGGCAGGAGCACCGGGGAGCTGTTTTTT	CASSNSGGRSTGELFF
TRBD2	.	TRBV6-6	TRBJ2-7	TGTGCCAGCAGTTCCCCTAGCGGCTACGAGCAGTACTTC	CASSSPSGYEQYF
.	.	TRBV6-1	TRBJ2-2	TGTGCCAGCAGTGAAACAGGGATCAGCGGGGAGCTGTTTTTT	CASSETGISGELFF